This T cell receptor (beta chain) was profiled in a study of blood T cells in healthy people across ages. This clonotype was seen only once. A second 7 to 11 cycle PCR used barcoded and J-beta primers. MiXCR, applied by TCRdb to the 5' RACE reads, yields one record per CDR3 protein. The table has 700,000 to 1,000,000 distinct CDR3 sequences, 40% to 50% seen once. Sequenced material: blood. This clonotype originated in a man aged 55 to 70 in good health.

The CDR3 sequence: CSARLGGISYEQYF. Here the CDR3 DNA reads TGCAGTGCTAGATTGGGCGGGATCTCCTACGAGCAGTACTTC. This chain connects TRBV20-1 to TRBJ2-7, with a weak D call TRBD2 (6 bases). This CDR3 has 14 residues. Trimming took 2 bases from V and 0 from J, leaving 11 bases between them. Germline V gene data show CDR1 as DFQATT and CDR2 as SNEGSKA (reference sequence).